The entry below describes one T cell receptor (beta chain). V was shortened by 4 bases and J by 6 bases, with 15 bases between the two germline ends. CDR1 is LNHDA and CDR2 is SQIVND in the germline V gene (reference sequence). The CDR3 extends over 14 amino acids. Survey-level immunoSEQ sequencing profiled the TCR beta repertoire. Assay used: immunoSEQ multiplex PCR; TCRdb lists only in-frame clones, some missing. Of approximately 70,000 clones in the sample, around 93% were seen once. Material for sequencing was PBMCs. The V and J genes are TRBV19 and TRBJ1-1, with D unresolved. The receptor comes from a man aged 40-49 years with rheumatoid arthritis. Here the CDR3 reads CASSNNRGIAEAFF. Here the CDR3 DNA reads TGTGCCAGTAGTAACAATCGCGGGATCGCTGAAGCTTTCTTT. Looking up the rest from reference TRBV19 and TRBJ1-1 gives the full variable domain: DGGITQSPKYLFRKEGQNVTLSCEQNLNHDAMYWYRQDPGQGLRLIYYSQIVNDFQKGDIAEGYSVSREKKESFPLTVTSAQKNPTAFYLCASSNNRGIAEAFFGQGTRLTVV.